These T cell receptor beta chains were read from a single sample in a study of T-cell memory formation after mild COVID-19. From the 5' RACE reads, TCRdb called clonotypes with MiXCR, one entry per CDR3 protein. Among roughly 43,000 distinct CDR3 sequences listed, 8.5% to 10% were seen once. Sequencing was carried out using PBMCs or a T cell subset sorted from them (not recorded which). Receptor source: an adult woman who had mild COVID-19 (a few samples of this study predate the infection). Cell type and time point are not known. Both conserved end residues are part of each CDR3. Fields, in order: D gene, clone size, V gene, J gene, CDR3 DNA, CDR3 protein. The D gene is left open where the match is weak. Only some rows state a clone size, as once, few, many or a class for expanded clones.

d_gene: TRBD2
abundance: .
v_gene: TRBV6-4
j_gene: TRBJ2-3
CDR3nt: TGTGCCAGCAGTGAGCGGGGGGCCACAGATACGCAGTATTTT
CDR3aa: CASSERGATDTQYF

d_gene: TRBD2
abundance: few
v_gene: TRBV7-9
j_gene: TRBJ2-1
CDR3nt: TGTGCCAGCAGCTTAGAGACTAGCGGGGGCCTACTTCTCTACAATGAGCAGTTCTTC
CDR3aa: CASSLETSGGLLLYNEQFF

d_gene: TRBD2
abundance: few
v_gene: TRBV20-1
j_gene: TRBJ2-7
CDR3nt: TGCAGTGCTAGAAGTCTAGCGGGAGACTCCTACGAGCAGTACTTC
CDR3aa: CSARSLAGDSYEQYF

d_gene: .
abundance: .
v_gene: TRBV29-1
j_gene: TRBJ1-2
CDR3nt: TGCAGCGTTCCCGGGGGGCTAGGGGCTTGGGATGGCTACACCTTC
CDR3aa: CSVPGGLGAWDGYTF

d_gene: .
abundance: medium-sized
v_gene: TRBV15
j_gene: TRBJ1-2
CDR3nt: TGTGCCACCAGCAGAGATCCCTACAGGGCAGACTATGGCTACACCTTC
CDR3aa: CATSRDPYRADYGYTF

d_gene: .
abundance: few
v_gene: TRBV5-1
j_gene: TRBJ1-1
CDR3nt: TGCGCCAGCAGCTATAAAGAGGTGGTCAACACTGAAGCTTTCTTT
CDR3aa: CASSYKEVVNTEAFF

d_gene: TRBD2
abundance: few
v_gene: TRBV5-1
j_gene: TRBJ2-5
CDR3nt: TGCGCCAGCAGCTCTTTCTTCGGCGGGAGCCAAGAGACCCAGTACTTC
CDR3aa: CASSSFFGGSQETQYF

d_gene: .
abundance: .
v_gene: TRBV2
j_gene: TRBJ1-1
CDR3nt: TGTGCCAGCACCTCAGACCAGGGGCTGAACACTGAAGCTTTCTTT
CDR3aa: CASTSDQGLNTEAFF

d_gene: .
abundance: many
v_gene: TRBV11-2
j_gene: TRBJ2-7
CDR3nt: TGTGCCAGCAGCCGGGGCCGCCGGGACGAGCAGTACTTC
CDR3aa: CASSRGRRDEQYF

d_gene: .
abundance: many
v_gene: TRBV25-1
j_gene: TRBJ2-3
CDR3nt: TGTGCCAGCAGTGAATACTCCCTTACAGATACGCAGTATTTT
CDR3aa: CASSEYSLTDTQYF

d_gene: TRBD2
abundance: .
v_gene: TRBV19
j_gene: TRBJ2-1
CDR3nt: TGTGCCAGTAGTCCCCGGGGGGGCCGAAATGAGCAGTTCTTC
CDR3aa: CASSPRGGRNEQFF

d_gene: .
abundance: few
v_gene: TRBV4-1
j_gene: TRBJ1-2
CDR3nt: TGCGCCAGCAGCCAAGATTCATCGGGATGGAGCTATGGCTACACCTTC
CDR3aa: CASSQDSSGWSYGYTF

d_gene: .
abundance: few
v_gene: TRBV6-2/TRBV6-3
j_gene: TRBJ2-7
CDR3nt: TGTGCCAGCAGTTATCACGTTCCCAGCTGGATATCCTACGAGCAGTACTTC
CDR3aa: CASSYHVPSWISYEQYF

d_gene: .
abundance: many
v_gene: TRBV7-3
j_gene: TRBJ2-3
CDR3nt: TGTGCCAGCAGCACCGGTGGGAACACAGATACGCAGTATTTT
CDR3aa: CASSTGGNTDTQYF